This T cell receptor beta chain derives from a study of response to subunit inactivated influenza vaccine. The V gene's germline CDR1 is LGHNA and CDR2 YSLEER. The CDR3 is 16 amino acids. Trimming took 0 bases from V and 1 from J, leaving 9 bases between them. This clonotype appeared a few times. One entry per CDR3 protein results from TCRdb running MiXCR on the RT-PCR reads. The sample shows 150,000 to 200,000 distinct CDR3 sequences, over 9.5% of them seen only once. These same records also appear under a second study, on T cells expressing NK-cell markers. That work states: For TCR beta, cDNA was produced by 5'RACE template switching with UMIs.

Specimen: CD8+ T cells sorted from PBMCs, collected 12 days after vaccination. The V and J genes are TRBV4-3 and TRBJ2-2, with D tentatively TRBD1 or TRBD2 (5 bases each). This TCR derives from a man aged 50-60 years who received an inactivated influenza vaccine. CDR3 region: CASSQDEGRNTGELFF. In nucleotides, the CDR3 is TGCGCCAGCAGCCAAGACGAGGGACGGAACACCGGGGAGCTGTTTTTT.